The TCR beta chain described here comes from a study of T cell changes during pregnancy in multiple sclerosis. Clones were read by immunoSEQ multiplex PCR, and TCRdb kept only the in-frame ones, dropping some. The data contain 35,000 to 45,000 clones, roughly nine tenths of them singletons. The V gene lost 3 bases and the J gene lost 6 bases, with 9 bases spanning the gap. The germline CDR1 and CDR2 sequences are SGHDT and YYEEEE. This CDR3 contains 12 residues. The source is a female donor with multiple sclerosis, enrolled in a pregnancy study. The V gene is TRBV5-6, the J gene TRBJ1-2, with D possibly being TRBD1 (5 bases). The specimen was CD4+ T cells from peripheral blood mononuclear cells, collected in the first trimester of pregnancy. Written as DNA, the CDR3 is TGTGCCAGCAGCTGGGGCCCAAATGGCTACACCTTC. It yields the protein CASSWGPNGYTF.